This passage covers 4 T cell receptor beta chains from one sample sequenced in a study of blood T cell repertoires in COVID-19. Produced via immunoSEQ multiplex PCR; TCRdb's table is partial and in-frame only. The sample includes 200,000 to 300,000 clones, about nine tenths seen only once; the top ten take approximately 9.4%. What was sequenced was peripheral blood. All receptors come from a man aged 35 to 55 who had recovered from COVID-19.

This clone was counted once. This chain joins TRBV5-4 and TRBJ2-3; the match to TRBD2 covers 7 bases. The germline gives CDR1 SGHNT, CDR2 YYREEE (reference sequence). The CDR3 has 16 amino acids. V shed 0 bases and J 1 base; nucleotides not matched to a gene: 5. This CDR3 reads CASSLARLAGTDTQYF. The CDR3 DNA sequence: TGTGCCAGCAGCTTGGCGCGGCTAGCGGGCACAGATACGCAGTATTTT. Together with reference TRBV5-4 and TRBJ2-3, the CDR3 gives the full variable domain: ETGVTQSPTHLIKTRGQQVTLRCSSQSGHNTVSWYQQALGQGPQFIFQYYREEENGRGNFPPRFSGLQFPNYSSELNVNALELDDSALYLCASSLARLAGTDTQYFGPGTRLTVL.

This chain connects TRBV4-1 to TRBJ1-1, with a tentative D call TRBD1 (5 bases). The germline V gene encodes CDR1 MGHRA and CDR2 YSYEKL. The CDR3 is 10 amino acids. The ends were cut back, 6 bases at V and 11 bases at J, with 10 bases in the middle. CDR3 in DNA: TGCGCCAGCAGACCCCCAGGGGCTTTCTTT. This codes for CASRPPGAFF.

This chain joins TRBV6-6 and TRBJ1-2; possibly TRBD1 for D (6 bases). The CDR3 totals 12 residues. Germline V CDR1 and CDR2: MNHNY, SVGAGI (reference sequence). V was trimmed by 8 bases and J by 4 bases, leaving 11 bases between them. Here the CDR3 reads CASQGQTYGYTF. CDR3 sequence (DNA): TGTGCCAGCCAGGGACAAACCTATGGCTACACCTTC.

The chain employs TRBV11-2 and TRBJ2-7; 9 bases are shared with TRBD2. V lost 4 bases and J lost 9; bases outside the gene matches: 19. The germline V gene encodes CDR1 SGHAT and CDR2 FQNNGV. The length of the CDR3 is 17 residues. Here the CDR3 reads CASSSYGTSLPTAGQYF. CDR3 nucleotides: TGTGCCAGCAGCTCTTACGGGACTAGCCTCCCAACGGCCGGGCAGTACTTC.